This record concerns one TCR beta chain sequence. What it binds is unknown. The CDR3 contains 13 residues. V was cut by 2 bases and J by 5 bases, with 9 bases left in between. CDR1 is SGHTA, CDR2 FQGTGA, per germline. The entry originates in a study of T cell responses to AZD1222 COVID-19 vaccine. Data came from immunoSEQ multiplex PCR; TCRdb stores just in-frame clones and leaves some out. The sample records 90,000 to 130,000 clones, roughly 92% being singletons. Study-wide results and caveats: Repertoire sampling was restricted to post-peak T cell response timepoints. Donors skewed white British and female; clonal diversity was possibly underestimated.

The TCR originated in an adult who received the AZD1222 COVID-19 vaccine. The specimen comprised peripheral blood, sampled 28 days after the second AZD1222 dose. The chain joins TRBV7-3 to TRBJ1-1; D is ambiguous. Written as DNA, the CDR3 is TGTGCCAGCAGCTTAGGGGATTATACTGAAGCTTTCTTT. The encoded protein is CASSLGDYTEAFF.